Included here is one T cell receptor (beta chain) sequence, with context. No antigen is known for it. These data belong to a study of T cell repertoires in cytomegalovirus infection. Study-wide background: Indications of both CMV infection and matching HLA type were provided by public TCR beta signatures.

TCRdb used MiXCR to reprocess the reads, holding one entry per CDR3 protein. In the table there are a few hundred thousand distinct CDR3 sequences, just under 40% of which are singletons. Germline V gene data show CDR1 as SGHTA and CDR2 as FQGNSA. The germline V and J ends were trimmed by 6 bases and 6 bases, with 15 bases remaining between them. The CDR3 contains 14 residues. Findings of the study overall: What dominated the ex vivo response were HLA-C-restricted CMV-specific TCR beta clonotypes.

The sample consisted of cultured PBMCs, taken from culture after CMV antigen stimulation. This TCR was sampled from a human donor in good health (CMV status not recorded). Some clones in this sample may be carry-over from other donors' samples. The chain links TRBV7-2 to TRBJ2-1; the D gene is possibly TRBD2 (6 bases). The CDR3 sequence: CASRLGGRTNEQFF. The CDR3 DNA is TGTGCCAGCAGACTGGGGGGACGGACCAATGAGCAGTTCTTC.